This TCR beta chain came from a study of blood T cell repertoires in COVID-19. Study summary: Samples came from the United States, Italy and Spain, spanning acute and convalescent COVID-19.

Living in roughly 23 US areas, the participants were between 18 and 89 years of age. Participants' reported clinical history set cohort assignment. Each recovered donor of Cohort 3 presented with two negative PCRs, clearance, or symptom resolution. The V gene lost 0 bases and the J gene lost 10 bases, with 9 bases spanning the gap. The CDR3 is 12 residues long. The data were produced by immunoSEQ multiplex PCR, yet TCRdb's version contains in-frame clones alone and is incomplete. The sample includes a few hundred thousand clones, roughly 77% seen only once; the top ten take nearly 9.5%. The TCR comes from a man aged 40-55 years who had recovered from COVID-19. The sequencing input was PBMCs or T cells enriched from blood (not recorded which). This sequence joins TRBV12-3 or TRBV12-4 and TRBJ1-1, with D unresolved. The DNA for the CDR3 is TGTGCCAGCAGTTTAGCGGAGAAAGGAGCTTTCTTT. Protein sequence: CASSLAEKGAFF.